This T cell receptor beta chain was retrieved from a study of blood T cell repertoires in COVID-19. Participants' own reports of clinical history determined their cohort assignment. The recovered donors of Cohort 3 showed two negative PCRs, clearance, or symptom resolution. V gave up 6 bases and J gave up 5 bases, with 17 bases separating them. The CDR3 is made up of 14 amino acids. The germline CDR1 and CDR2 sequences are SGHRS and YFSETQ. Assay: immunoSEQ multiplex PCR; the TCRdb copy retains only in-frame clones and omits some. The table has 300,000 or so clones, around nine tenths seen once. The genes are TRBV5-1 and TRBJ2-5; D perhaps matches TRBD1 (6 bases). Sequencing input: PBMCs or T cells enriched from blood (not recorded which). The TCR originated in a woman aged 30 to 39 who had recovered from COVID-19. CDR3 region: CASTPGAPGETQYF. In DNA, the CDR3 is TGCGCCAGCACCCCAGGGGCCCCAGGGGAGACCCAGTACTTC.